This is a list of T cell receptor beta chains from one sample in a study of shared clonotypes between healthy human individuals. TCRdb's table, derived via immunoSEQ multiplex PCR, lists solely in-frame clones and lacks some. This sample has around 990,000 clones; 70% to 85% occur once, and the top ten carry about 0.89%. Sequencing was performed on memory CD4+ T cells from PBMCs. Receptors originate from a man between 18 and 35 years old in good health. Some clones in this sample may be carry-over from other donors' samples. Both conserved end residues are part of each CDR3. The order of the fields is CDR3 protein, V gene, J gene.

CDR3: CASSVDALSSYNEQFF
V: TRBV9
J: TRBJ2-1

CDR3: CAISDQGAGQETQYF
V: TRBV10-3
J: TRBJ2-5

CDR3: CASRYSLMNTEAFF
V: TRBV28
J: TRBJ1-1

CDR3: CASSLLGAGELFF
V: TRBV5-1
J: TRBJ2-2

CDR3: CAIRDRVSTEAFF
V: TRBV10-3
J: TRBJ1-1

CDR3: CASSAKGEAHEQYF
V: TRBV9
J: TRBJ2-7

CDR3: CAWSADVTGRQETQYF
V: TRBV30
J: TRBJ2-5

CDR3: CASSLIDPFDPNEKLFF
V: TRBV7-9
J: TRBJ1-4

CDR3: CASSLGSAGGGYEQYF
V: TRBV5-4
J: TRBJ2-7

CDR3: CASHRPGQHTEAFF
V: TRBV28
J: TRBJ1-1

CDR3: CASSYGHPSGANVLTF
V: TRBV6-5
J: TRBJ2-6

CDR3: CASSPKGTSGGQNNEQFF
V: TRBV7-9
J: TRBJ2-1

CDR3: CASSQDWAGGPWNEQFF
V: TRBV4-3
J: TRBJ2-1

CDR3: CASSGDGLGEQFF
V: TRBV5-1
J: TRBJ2-1

CDR3: CASSHPGRGTEAFF
V: TRBV5-1
J: TRBJ1-1

CDR3: CASSLSPGNEQFF
V: TRBV7-3
J: TRBJ2-1

CDR3: CASSLDSHETQYF
V: TRBV5-4
J: TRBJ2-5

CDR3: CSVASSDEQYF
V: TRBV29-1
J: .

CDR3: CASSNPTPTDTQYF
V: TRBV7-2
J: TRBJ2-3

CDR3: CASSESGTLSGNTIYF
V: TRBV2
J: TRBJ1-3

CDR3: CASSMGQGQETQYF
V: TRBV7-7
J: TRBJ2-5

CDR3: CASSLGSGREYEQYF
V: TRBV27
J: TRBJ2-7